The 18 T cell receptor beta chains listed next were all sequenced from one sample in a study of radiation and T cells in renal cell carcinoma. As for time point: blood 2 weeks post-SBRT. As to treatment: 15 Gy SBRT to primary tumor, nephrectomy 4 weeks later. TCRdb's copy holds only in-frame clones and misses some; the assay was immunoSEQ multiplex PCR. Of 150,000 to 190,000 clones listed, about 91% are singletons. The sample here was blood, taken from a patient whose treatment included radiotherapy and nephrectomy. The receptor source for this set is a woman between 45 and 65 years old with renal cell carcinoma.

The chain carries TRBV5-6 and TRBJ1-2, with unresolved D. The V gene lost 3 bases and the J gene lost 5 bases, with 20 bases spanning the gap. From germline, CDR1 is SGHDT and CDR2 YYEEEE. There are 16 residues in the CDR3. The CDR3 protein is CASSSSFAWGGYGYTF. In DNA form, the CDR3 reads TGTGCCAGCAGCTCGTCTTTCGCTTGGGGAGGTTATGGCTACACCTTC.

V gene TRBV5-1 combines with J gene TRBJ2-5; D may be TRBD1 or TRBD2 (6 bases each). Between the trimmed V and J ends, which lost 0 bases and 1 base, there was a span of 10 bases. CDR1 and CDR2 (germline): SGHRS, YFSETQ. The CDR3 is made up of 15 amino acids. The CDR3 nucleotides are TGCGCCAGCAGCTTGGCGGGGGCCCTCCAAGAGACCCAGTACTTC. This sequence encodes CASSLAGALQETQYF.

The chain combines TRBV6-1 with TRBJ2-7; a possible D gene is TRBD2 (6 bases). The CDR3 has 13 amino acids. Germline V gene sequence: CDR1 MNHNS, CDR2 SASEGT. V lost 8 bases, J lost 6 bases, and 17 bases lay in between. As DNA, the CDR3 is TGTGCCAGCGCGGGGAACCAACTTGGCGAGCAGTACTTC. Protein sequence: CASAGNQLGEQYF.

V usage is TRBV5-1 and J usage is TRBJ2-6, with unresolved D. The CDR3 sequence is 17 residues long. From germline, CDR1 is SGHRS and CDR2 YFSETQ. Trimming pared 0 bases from V and 0 bases from J, leaving 10 bases between. CDR3 nucleotide sequence: TGCGCCAGCAGCTTGGCCAATACCAACTCTGGGGCCAACGTCCTGACTTTC. Its translation is CASSLANTNSGANVLTF.

This chain uses TRBV2 with TRBJ2-1; D perhaps matches TRBD1 (6 bases). This CDR3 spans 14 amino acids. Trimming took 8 bases from V and 1 from J, leaving 12 bases between them. CDR1 SNHLY and CDR2 FYNNEI come from the germline V gene. The CDR3 loop reads CASQDSRSYNEQFF. CDR3 in DNA: TGTGCCAGCCAGGACAGTCGATCCTACAATGAGCAGTTCTTC. The full variable domain, rest sourced from reference TRBV2 and TRBJ2-1, is EPEVTQTPSHQVTQMGQEVILRCVPISNHLYFYWYRQILGQKVEFLVSFYNNEISEKSEIFDDQFSVERPDGSNFTLKIRSTKLEDSAMYFCASQDSRSYNEQFFGPGTRLTVL.

The V call is TRBV7-9, the J call TRBJ2-7, with D possibly matching TRBD1 (8 bases). The length of the CDR3 is 14 residues. CDR1 is SEHNR and CDR2 is FQNEAQ in the germline V gene (reference sequence). The germline V and J ends were trimmed by 6 bases and 6 bases, with 18 bases remaining between them. The CDR3 region has the DNA TGTGCCAGCAGTTTTGACAGGGGCGGGAGCGAGCAGTACTTC. Amino acids: CASSFDRGGSEQYF.

A single count supports this clone. V gene TRBV4-3 combines with J gene TRBJ2-7; 9 positions agree with TRBD2. The CDR3 spans 15 residues. The ends lost 4 bases at V and 1 base at J; junction bases unmatched: 5. Per germline, CDR1 LGHNA and CDR2 YSLEER. CDR3 loop: CASSRQRGESYEQYF. CDR3 DNA sequence: TGCGCCAGCAGCCGACAGCGGGGGGAATCCTACGAGCAGTACTTC.

V gene TRBV5-1 combines with J gene TRBJ1-1, with 7 bases aligning to TRBD1. CDR1 SGHRS and CDR2 YFSETQ come from the germline V gene. This CDR3 contains 14 residues. With 4 bases clipped from V and 2 bases from J, the junction kept 5 bases outside the gene matches. CDR3 DNA sequence: TGCGCCAGCAGCACCGGGGACAGAAACACTGAAGCTTTCTTT. Its protein product is CASSTGDRNTEAFF. Drawing the rest from reference TRBV5-1 and TRBJ1-1, the complete variable domain is KAGVTQTPRYLIKTRGQQVTLSCSPISGHRSVSWYQQTPGQGLQFLFEYFSETQRNKGNFPGRFSGRQFSNSRSEMNVSTLELGDSALYLCASSTGDRNTEAFFGQGTRLTVV.

The V gene is TRBV9, the J gene TRBJ1-6, with D maybe TRBD1 (6 bases). The germline V and J ends were trimmed by 4 bases and 6 bases, with 14 bases remaining between them. There are 15 residues in the CDR3. Germline CDR1 SGDLS, CDR2 YYNGEE. The CDR3 here is CASSFKGGGNSPLHF. CDR3 nucleotides: TGTGCCAGCAGCTTTAAAGGGGGTGGTAATTCACCCCTCCACTTT.

The V and J genes are TRBV7-8 and TRBJ1-6; the D gene is possibly TRBD1 (5 bases). The germline gives CDR1 SGHVS, CDR2 FQNEAQ. With 4 bases removed from V and 5 bases from J, the gap between germline ends came to 15 bases. The CDR3 covers 16 residues. In DNA form, the CDR3 reads TGTGCCAGCAGCTCAGCTAGACAGTTGCATAATTCACCCCTCCACTTT. It codes for CASSSARQLHNSPLHF.

The V gene is TRBV19, the J gene TRBJ1-6; the D gene is possibly TRBD1 (5 bases). CDR1 and CDR2 (germline): LNHDA, SQIVND (reference sequence). Trimming pared 3 bases from V and 9 bases from J, leaving 15 bases between. The CDR3 is made up of 15 amino acids. CDR3 amino acids: CASSIMGELGSPLHF. The CDR3 DNA follows: TGTGCCAGTAGTATTATGGGGGAGCTCGGTTCACCCCTCCACTTT.

This chain uses TRBV15 with TRBJ1-1; D unclear. Germline loops: CDR1 LNHNV, CDR2 YYDKDF (reference sequence). V lost 0 bases to trimming and J lost 0 bases, with 8 bases between them. The CDR3 extends over 15 amino acids. The CDR3 reads CATSREVRLNTEAFF. DNA of the CDR3: TGTGCCACCAGCAGAGAGGTTCGGTTGAACACTGAAGCTTTCTTT.

The gene calls are TRBV18 and TRBJ1-5; 8 nucleotides align to TRBD1. With V trimmed by 6 bases and J by 4 bases, 5 bases remained unmatched. CDR1 is KGHSH and CDR2 is LQKENI in the germline V gene. This CDR3 has 14 amino acids. This CDR3 is CASSKDRENQPQHF. CDR3 in DNA: TGTGCCAGCTCGAAGGACAGGGAAAATCAGCCCCAGCATTTT.

This clone came up once. Other DNA sequences in the same sample also yield this CDR3. The rearrangement links TRBV6-5 to TRBJ1-1; TRBD1 is a possible D gene (5 bases). Per the germline V gene, CDR1 is MNHEY and CDR2 is SVGAGI. The V end was cut by 4 bases, the J end by 2 bases, with 11 bases between. The CDR3 totals 14 residues. The CDR3 loop reads CASSSPGLNTEAFF. Written as DNA, the CDR3 is TGTGCCAGCAGTTCCCCGGGGCTTAACACTGAAGCTTTCTTT.

The chain carries TRBV7-9 and TRBJ1-1; 9 nucleotides match TRBD1. The CDR3 consists of 15 residues. CDR1 and CDR2 (germline): SEHNR, FQNEAQ (reference sequence). V trimming: 3 bases; J trimming: 5 bases; junction bases outside the gene matches: 7. The CDR3 sequence is CASSFPGTGRTEAFF. Written as DNA, the CDR3 is TGTGCCAGCAGCTTTCCCGGGACAGGGAGGACTGAAGCTTTCTTT.

The chain carries TRBV4-1 and TRBJ1-2; possibly TRBD1 for D (5 bases). V shed 1 base and J shed 4 bases, with 13 bases lying between them. The CDR3 runs to 15 residues. Germline V lookup: CDR1 MGHRA, CDR2 YSYEKL. This CDR3 reads CASSQAAREAYGYTF. The DNA of the CDR3 is TGCGCCAGCAGCCAAGCGGCCAGGGAGGCCTATGGCTACACCTTC.

This clone has a handful of counts. V is TRBV5-1 and J is TRBJ2-3; 12 positions match TRBD2. Germline values: CDR1 SGHRS, CDR2 YFSETQ. The CDR3 totals 18 residues. Trimming at V came to 0 bases and at J to 3 bases, leaving 8 bases not matched to a gene. The CDR3 loop reads CASSLASGGAKGTDTQYF. In DNA form, the CDR3 reads TGCGCCAGCAGCTTGGCTAGCGGGGGGGCGAAGGGTACAGATACGCAGTATTTT.

This sequence joins TRBV7-2 and TRBJ1-1; no clear D. This CDR3 contains 12 residues. Between the trimmed V and J ends, which lost 1 base and 13 bases, there was a span of 13 bases. Germline V lookup: CDR1 SGHTA, CDR2 FQGNSA. This chain's CDR3 is CASSLEGGRGFF. Written as DNA, the CDR3 is TGTGCCAGCAGCTTAGAGGGCGGTAGAGGTTTCTTT.